The source of this T cell receptor (beta chain) is a study of blood T cell repertoires in COVID-19. Across the study: In each case, the material was cDNA or gDNA derived from T cells, B-cell-depleted T cells, or PBMCs.

This clone was seen only a few times. Original data processing: Amplification of reference gene primers provided the estimated nucleated cell counts. Clones were sequenced by immunoSEQ multiplex PCR, and TCRdb holds only the in-frame ones, with some missing. V, J and clone size are taken as reported in that table, and D and trimming were inferred from the DNA itself. Counted here are about 99,000 clones, over 75% occurring once; the ten biggest clones make up 13%. The clonotype comes from a human donor in a cohort sampled during active or convalescent COVID-19. Sample: peripheral blood.

The CDR3 DNA sequence: TGTGCCAGCAGTCCACAGGGACAGGGCGGAGTGAACACTGAAGCTTTCTTT. Its protein is CASSPQGQGGVNTEAFF. The rearrangement joins TRBV27 to TRBJ1-1; 9 bases are a match to TRBD1. CDR1 MNHEY and CDR2 SMNVEV come from the germline V gene (reference sequence). With V trimmed by 5 bases and J by 0 bases, 10 bases remained unmatched. The CDR3 contains 17 residues.